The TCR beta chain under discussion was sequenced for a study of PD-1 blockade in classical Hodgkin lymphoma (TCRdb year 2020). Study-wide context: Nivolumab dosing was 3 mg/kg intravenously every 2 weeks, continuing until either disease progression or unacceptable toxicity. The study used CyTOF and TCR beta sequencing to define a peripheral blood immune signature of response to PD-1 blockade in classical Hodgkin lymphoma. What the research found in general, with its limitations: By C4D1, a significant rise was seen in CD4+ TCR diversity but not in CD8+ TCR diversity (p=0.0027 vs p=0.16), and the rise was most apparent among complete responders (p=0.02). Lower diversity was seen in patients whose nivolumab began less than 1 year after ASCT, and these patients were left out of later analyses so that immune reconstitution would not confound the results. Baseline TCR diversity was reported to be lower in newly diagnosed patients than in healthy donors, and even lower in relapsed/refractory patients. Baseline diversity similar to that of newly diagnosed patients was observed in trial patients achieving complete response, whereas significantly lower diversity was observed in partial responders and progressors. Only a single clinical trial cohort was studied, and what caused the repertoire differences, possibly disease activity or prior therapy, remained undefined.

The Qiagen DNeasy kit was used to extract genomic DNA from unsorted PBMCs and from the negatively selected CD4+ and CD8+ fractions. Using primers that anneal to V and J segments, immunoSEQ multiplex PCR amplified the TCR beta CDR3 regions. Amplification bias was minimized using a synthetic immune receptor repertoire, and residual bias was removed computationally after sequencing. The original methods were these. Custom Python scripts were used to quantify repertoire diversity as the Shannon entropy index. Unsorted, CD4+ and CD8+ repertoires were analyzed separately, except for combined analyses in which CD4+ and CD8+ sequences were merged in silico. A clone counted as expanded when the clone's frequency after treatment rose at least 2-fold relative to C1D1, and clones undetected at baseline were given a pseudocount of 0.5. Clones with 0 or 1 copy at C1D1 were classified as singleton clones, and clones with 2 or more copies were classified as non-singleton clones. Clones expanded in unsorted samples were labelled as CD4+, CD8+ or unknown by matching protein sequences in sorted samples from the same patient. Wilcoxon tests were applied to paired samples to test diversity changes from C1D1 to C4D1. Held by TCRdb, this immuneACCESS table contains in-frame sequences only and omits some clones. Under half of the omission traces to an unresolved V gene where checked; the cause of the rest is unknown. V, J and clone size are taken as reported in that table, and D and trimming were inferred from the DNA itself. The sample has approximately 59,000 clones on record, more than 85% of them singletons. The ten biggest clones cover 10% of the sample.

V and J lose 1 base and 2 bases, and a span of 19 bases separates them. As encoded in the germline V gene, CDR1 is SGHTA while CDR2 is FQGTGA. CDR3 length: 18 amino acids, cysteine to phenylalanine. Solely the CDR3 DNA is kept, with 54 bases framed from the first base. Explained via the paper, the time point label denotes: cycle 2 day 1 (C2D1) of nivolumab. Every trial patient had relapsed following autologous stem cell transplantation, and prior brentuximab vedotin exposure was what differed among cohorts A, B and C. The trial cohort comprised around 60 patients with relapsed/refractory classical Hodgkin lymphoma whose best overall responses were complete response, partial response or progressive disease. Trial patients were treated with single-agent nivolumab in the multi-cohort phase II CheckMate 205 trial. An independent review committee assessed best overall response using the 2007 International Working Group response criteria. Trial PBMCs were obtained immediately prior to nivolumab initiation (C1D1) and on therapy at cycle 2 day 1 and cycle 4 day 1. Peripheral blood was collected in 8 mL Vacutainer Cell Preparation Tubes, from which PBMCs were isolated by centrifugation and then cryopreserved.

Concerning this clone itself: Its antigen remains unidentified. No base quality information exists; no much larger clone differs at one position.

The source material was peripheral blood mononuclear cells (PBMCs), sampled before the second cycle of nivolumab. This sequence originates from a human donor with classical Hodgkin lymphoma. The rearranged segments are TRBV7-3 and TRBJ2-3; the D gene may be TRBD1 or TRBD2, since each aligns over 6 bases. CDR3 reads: CASSLNPRGSGYTDTQYF. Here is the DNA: TGTGCCAGCAGCTTAAACCCCAGGGGTAGCGGATACACAGATACGCAGTATTTT.